The clone carrying this TCR beta chain was counted only a few times. The target antigen is unknown. CDR3 length: 15 amino acids. The ends were cut back, 5 bases at V and 1 base at J, with 15 bases in the middle. From germline, CDR1 is SGHVS and CDR2 FQNEAQ. This record comes from a study of T cell repertoires in cytomegalovirus infection. Findings of the study overall: Dominant in the ex vivo response were TCR beta clonotypes restricted by HLA-C and specific for CMV.

Using its own MiXCR run on the reads, TCRdb lists one record per CDR3 protein. The table lists about half a million distinct CDR3 sequences, roughly a third of them singletons. This material consisted of cultured PBMCs, taken from culture after CMV antigen stimulation. The V gene is TRBV7-8, the J gene TRBJ2-7; the D gene is possibly TRBD1 (7 bases). The clonotype was recovered from a human donor in good health (CMV status not recorded). Some clones in this sample may be carry-over from other donors' samples. The chain's CDR3 is CASSPRDSRSYEQYF. The DNA for the CDR3 is TGTGCCAGCAGCCCGCGGGACAGCAGGTCCTACGAGCAGTACTTC. Variable domain in full (rest from reference TRBV7-8 and TRBJ2-7): GAGVSQSPRYKVAKRGQDVALRCDPISGHVSLFWYQQALGQGPEFLTYFQNEAQLDKSGLPSDRFFAERPEGSVSTLKIQRTQQEDSAVYLCASSPRDSRSYEQYFGPGTRLTVT.